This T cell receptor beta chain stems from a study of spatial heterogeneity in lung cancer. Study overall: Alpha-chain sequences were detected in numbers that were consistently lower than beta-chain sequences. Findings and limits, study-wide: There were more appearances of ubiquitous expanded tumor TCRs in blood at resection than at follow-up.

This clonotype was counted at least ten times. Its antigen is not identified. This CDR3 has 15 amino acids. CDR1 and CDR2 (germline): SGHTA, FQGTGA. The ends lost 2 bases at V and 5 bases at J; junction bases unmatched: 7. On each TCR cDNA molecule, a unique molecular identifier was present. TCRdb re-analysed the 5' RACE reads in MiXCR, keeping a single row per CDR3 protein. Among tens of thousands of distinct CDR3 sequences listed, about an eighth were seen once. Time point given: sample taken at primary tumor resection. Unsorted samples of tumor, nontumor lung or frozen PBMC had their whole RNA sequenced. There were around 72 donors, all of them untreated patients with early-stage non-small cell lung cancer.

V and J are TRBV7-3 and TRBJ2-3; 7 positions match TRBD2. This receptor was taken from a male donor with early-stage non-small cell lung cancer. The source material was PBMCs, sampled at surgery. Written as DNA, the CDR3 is TGTGCCAGCAGCTTATTCGGCGGGAGAATAGATACGCAGTATTTT. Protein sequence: CASSLFGGRIDTQYF. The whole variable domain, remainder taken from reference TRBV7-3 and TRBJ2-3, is GAGVSQTPSNKVTEKGKYVELRCDPISGHTALYWYRQSLGQGPEFLIYFQGTGAADDSGLPNDRFFAVRPEGSVSTLKIQRTERGDSAVYLCASSLFGGRIDTQYFGPGTRLTVL.